The sequence of this T cell receptor (beta chain) was determined in a study of multiple sclerosis patients with progressive multifocal leukoencephalopathy. Study-wide results and limits: PML-onset expanded TRB clones were detectable before and during natalizumab therapy.

Worth noting for this clone: The antigen is undetermined.

Time point reported: time of PML onset. Between roughly 15 and 56 months of natalizumab therapy passed before PML developed in these natalizumab-treated patients. Only in-frame clones appear in the TCRdb table, and some are missing; sequencing was by immunoSEQ multiplex PCR. The sample lists tens of thousands of clones, around 85% occurring once. This CDR3 contains 14 residues. Trimming took 0 bases from V and 0 from J, leaving 6 bases between them. CDR1 and CDR2 from the germline V gene are KGHSY and FQNENV. This TCR derives from a woman aged 25 to 39 with progressive multifocal leukoencephalopathy. Here the sequenced sample was PBMCs, taken from a patient treated with natalizumab. The chain employs TRBV16 and TRBJ2-7; D gene unclear. CDR3 DNA: TGTGCCAGCAGCCAATCGGGTACCTCCTACGAGCAGTACTTC. Translation gives CASSQSGTSYEQYF.